The 14 T cell receptor beta chains below all came from one sample that was sequenced in a study of technical replicates of blood from a handful of donors. Using immunoSEQ multiplex PCR, the repertoire was profiled, and TCRdb retains in-frame clones only, with some absent. The sample has about 61,000 clones; roughly 86% are singletons. The sample consisted of PBMCs. All receptors derive from a human donor in good health. Some clones in this sample may be carry-over from other donors' samples.

This rearrangement joins TRBV7-8 to TRBJ1-5; 10 nucleotides align to TRBD1. Germline assignment: CDR1 SGHVS and CDR2 FQNEAQ. The CDR3 is 17 residues long. V was pared by 5 bases and J by 1 base, with 8 bases of the junction left unmatched. CDR3 bases: TGTGCCAGCAGCCCCAAGGGGGACAGGGGCAGCAATCAGCCCCAGCATTTT. It encodes CASSPKGDRGSNQPQHF.

This sequence joins TRBV5-1 and TRBJ1-3; 8 nucleotides line up with TRBD1. The CDR3 runs 14 residues. J gave up 2 bases and V 4 bases, and 2 bases lay outside the gene matches. Per the germline V gene, CDR1 is SGHRS and CDR2 is YFSETQ. CDR3 nucleotides: TGCGCCAGCAGCCCGGGACAGGCTGGAAACACCATATATTTT. The encoded protein is CASSPGQAGNTIYF.

The DNA for the CDR3 is TGTGCCAGCAGCTTGGGTCGGGGAGATACGCAGTATTTT. Translation gives CASSLGRGDTQYF. The rearrangement uses TRBV7-6 and TRBJ2-3, with D possibly TRBD2 on 5 matching bases. Germline V lookup: CDR1 SGHVS, CDR2 FNYEAQ. The CDR3 sequence is 13 residues long. Between the trimmed V and J ends, which lost 3 bases and 5 bases, there was a span of 9 bases. The complete variable domain, with remaining parts taken from reference TRBV7-6 and TRBJ2-3, reads GAGVSQSPRYKVTKRGQDVALRCDPISGHVSLYWYRQALGQGPEFLTYFNYEAQQDKSGLPNDRFSAERPEGSISTLTIQRTEQRDSAMYRCASSLGRGDTQYFGPGTRLTVL.

The V gene is TRBV2, the J gene TRBJ1-5; 11 bases align to TRBD1. Germline V CDR1 and CDR2: SNHLY, FYNNEI. After removal of 11 bases from V and 6 bases from J, the junction contained 9 bases not matched to a gene. The CDR3 has 14 amino acids. The CDR3 coding sequence is TGTGCCGGGCGGGACAGGGGGACCCCTCAGCCCCAGCATTTT. Its protein product is CAGRDRGTPQPQHF.

The V call is TRBV27, the J call TRBJ2-1, with 9 bases that match TRBD2. Germline V gene sequence: CDR1 MNHEY, CDR2 SMNVEV (reference sequence). With V trimmed by 8 bases and J by 2 bases, 10 bases remained unmatched. This CDR3 is 16 amino acids long. The CDR3 DNA reads TGTGCCAGCGGGAGTAGCGGGAGTGGGGCCTACAATGAGCAGTTCTTC. This encodes CASGSSGSGAYNEQFF.

CDR3 in DNA: TGTGCCAGCAGCTTAAGGTGGGAGCTAGAGCAGTACTTC. It encodes CASSLRWELEQYF. The chain has TRBV11-3 and TRBJ2-7; TRBD2 is a possible D gene (5 bases). V lost 2 bases, J lost 7 bases, and 12 bases lay in between. Germline V gene lookup returns CDR1 SGHNT and CDR2 YENEEA. The CDR3 is 13 amino acids.

The chain links TRBV7-9 to TRBJ2-1; tentative D call: TRBD2 (6 bases). The CDR3 covers 16 residues. Trimming took 5 bases from V and 8 from J, leaving 22 bases between them. CDR1 SEHNR and CDR2 FQNEAQ come from the germline V gene (reference sequence). CDR3 bases: TGTGCCAGCAGCCGCGCCGGCGGCGGGGTATACGATGAGCAGTTCTTC. Translation: CASSRAGGGVYDEQFF.

This chain uses TRBV7-8 with TRBJ2-2, with 12 bases fitting TRBD2. V shed 6 bases and J 7 bases; nucleotides not matched to a gene: 12. This CDR3 has 17 residues. CDR1 is SGHVS and CDR2 is FQNEAQ in the germline V gene. The CDR3 nucleotides are TGTGCCAGCAGGGGAACTAGCGGGGGGACCCGGGGCGGGGAGCTGTTTTTT. It yields the protein CASRGTSGGTRGGELFF.

The gene calls are TRBV7-9 and TRBJ1-2; 9 positions agree with TRBD1. This CDR3 region has 16 residues. Germline loops: CDR1 SEHNR, CDR2 FQNEAQ (reference sequence). V was pared by 1 base and J by 6 bases, with 9 bases of the junction left unmatched. CDR3 nucleotides: TGTGCCAGCAGCTTAGTGATGGGGACAGGGACGCATGGCTACACCTTC. Amino acid sequence: CASSLVMGTGTHGYTF.

This chain uses TRBV5-1 with TRBJ2-3, with no clear D. The CDR3 is 16 amino acids. Germline loops: CDR1 SGHRS, CDR2 YFSETQ. Trimming removed 0 bases at V and 0 bases at J, with 11 bases between. The CDR3 region has the DNA TGCGCCAGCAGCTTGGTACCAGGATCCAGCACAGATACGCAGTATTTT. It is translated as CASSLVPGSSTDTQYF.

Only one count was recorded for this clone. The gene calls are TRBV2 and TRBJ2-1; a possible D gene is TRBD1 (6 bases). The CDR3 covers 14 residues. Per the germline V gene, CDR1 is SNHLY and CDR2 is FYNNEI. V shed 6 bases and J shed 3 bases, with 12 bases lying between them. Here the CDR3 DNA reads TGTGCCAGCAGAGGGGGATTGGTCTACAATGAGCAGTTCTTC. This encodes CASRGGLVYNEQFF.

The rearrangement uses TRBV7-9 and TRBJ1-1; 8 nucleotides agree with TRBD1. CDR3 length equals 15 residues. After removal of 2 bases from V and 5 bases from J, the junction contained 7 bases not matched to a gene. CDR1 is SEHNR and CDR2 is FQNEAQ in the germline V gene (reference sequence). The CDR3 protein is CASSLKQGAGTEAFF. The DNA for the CDR3 is TGTGCCAGCAGCTTAAAGCAGGGGGCGGGGACTGAAGCTTTCTTT.

A single count supports this clone. The gene calls are TRBV6-5 and TRBJ1-2; D may be TRBD1 (5 bases). The V end was cut by 2 bases, the J end by 4 bases, with 14 bases between. The CDR3 is made up of 15 amino acids. Germline V gives CDR1 MNHEY, CDR2 SVGAGI. CDR3 loop: CASSYAGGDIYGYTF. Written as DNA, the CDR3 is TGTGCCAGCAGTTACGCCGGGGGGGATATCTATGGCTACACCTTC.

The rearrangement uses TRBV4-1 and TRBJ2-5; a possible D gene is TRBD2 (7 bases). The length of the CDR3 is 16 residues. Germline V gives CDR1 MGHRA, CDR2 YSYEKL. V lost 3 bases and J 5 bases, leaving 19 bases between the germline ends. The CDR3 loop is CASSQSAGAPWETQYF. The CDR3 bases are TGCGCCAGCAGCCAGTCTGCGGGGGCCCCCTGGGAGACCCAGTACTTC.